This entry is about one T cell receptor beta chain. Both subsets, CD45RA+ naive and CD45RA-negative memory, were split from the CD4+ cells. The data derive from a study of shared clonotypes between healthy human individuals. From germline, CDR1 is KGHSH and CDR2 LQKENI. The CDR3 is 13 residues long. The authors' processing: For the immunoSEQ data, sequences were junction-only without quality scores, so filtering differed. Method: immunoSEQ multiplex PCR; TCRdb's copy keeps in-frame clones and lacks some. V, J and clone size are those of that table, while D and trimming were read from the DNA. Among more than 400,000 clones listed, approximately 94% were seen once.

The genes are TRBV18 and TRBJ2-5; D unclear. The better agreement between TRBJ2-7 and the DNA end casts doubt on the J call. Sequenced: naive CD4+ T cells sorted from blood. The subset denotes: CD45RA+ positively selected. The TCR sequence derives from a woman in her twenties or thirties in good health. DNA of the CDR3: TGTGCCAGCTCACCTTCTAACTCCTACGAGCAGTACTTC. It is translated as CASSPSNSYEQYF.